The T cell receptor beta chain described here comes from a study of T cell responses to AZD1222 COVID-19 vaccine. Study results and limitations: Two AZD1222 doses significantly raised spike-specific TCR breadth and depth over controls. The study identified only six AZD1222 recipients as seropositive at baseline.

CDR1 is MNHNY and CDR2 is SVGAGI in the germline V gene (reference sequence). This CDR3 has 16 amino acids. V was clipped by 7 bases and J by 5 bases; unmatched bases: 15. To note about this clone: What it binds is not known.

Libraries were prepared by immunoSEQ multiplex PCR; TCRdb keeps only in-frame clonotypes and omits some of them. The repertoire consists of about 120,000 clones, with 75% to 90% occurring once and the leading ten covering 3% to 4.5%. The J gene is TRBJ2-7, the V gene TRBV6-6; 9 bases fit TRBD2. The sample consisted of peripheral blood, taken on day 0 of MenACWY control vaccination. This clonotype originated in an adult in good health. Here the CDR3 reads CASTKLGLAGYHEQYF. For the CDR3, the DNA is TGTGCCAGCACCAAACTCGGGCTAGCGGGGTACCACGAGCAGTACTTC.